What follows are 3 T cell receptor beta chains derived from one specimen sequenced in a study of T cells after yellow fever vaccination. TCRdb recomputed calls from the 5' RACE reads with MiXCR, one row per CDR3 protein. Of some 320,000 distinct CDR3 sequences in the sample, around 8.6% are singletons; the top ten hold about 3%. The material sequenced was CD4+ T cells sorted from PBMCs, taken 5 days after the yellow fever booster vaccination. These receptors were taken from a man aged 18 to 29 who received the YFV17D yellow fever vaccine.

There are a few counts of this clonotype. The gene calls are TRBV6-6 and TRBJ1-5; no clear D. Germline V gives CDR1 MNHNY, CDR2 SVGAGI (reference sequence). This CDR3 is built from 12 residues. V was cut by 4 bases and J by 5 bases, with 6 bases left in between. The DNA of the CDR3 is TGTGCCAGCAGTTCTAACTATCAGCCCCAGCATTTT. Protein product: CASSSNYQPQHF.

This clonotype was seen a handful of times. For the CDR3, the DNA is TGTGCCAGCAGCTTAGGCAGGGGGTATGACTCACCCCTCCACTTT. This codes for CASSLGRGYDSPLHF. The genes are TRBV11-2 and TRBJ1-6, with 7 bases fitting TRBD1. With V trimmed by 1 base and J by 10 bases, 7 bases remained unmatched. This CDR3 region has 15 residues. Per the germline V gene, CDR1 is SGHAT and CDR2 is FQNNGV. Combining the CDR3 with reference TRBV11-2 and TRBJ1-6 gives the whole variable domain EAGVAQSPRYKIIEKRQSVAFWCNPISGHATLYWYQQILGQGPKLLIQFQNNGVVDDSQLPKDRFSAERLKGVDSTLKIQPAKLEDSAVYLCASSLGRGYDSPLHFGNGTRLTVT.

This clonotype was observed a few times. The rearrangement joins TRBV6-5 to TRBJ2-5, with D maybe TRBD1 (6 bases). CDR1 is MNHEY and CDR2 is SVGAGI in the germline V gene. Trimming took 5 bases from V and 1 from J, leaving 14 bases between them. This CDR3 has 15 amino acids. The CDR3 DNA reads as TGTGCCAGCAGTCCTAGTGGGACACTCCAAGAGACCCAGTACTTC. It translates to CASSPSGTLQETQYF.